One T cell receptor beta chain is described in this entry. Its antigen remains unknown. The data were taken from a study of T cells in tuberculosis. Study information: CD1B tetramers identified T cells specific for mycobacterial lipid GMM. This South African cohort compared adolescents with or without latent tuberculosis against adults with active tuberculosis. The study, taken as a whole, reports: A GMM-specific repertoire classifier reached about 90% accuracy, AUROC about 0.87.

Each clinical donor contributed on average roughly 90,000 T cells from unsorted cryopreserved PBMC. Germline-derived CDR1 and CDR2 are MNHEY and SVGAGI. Trimming took 6 bases from V and 0 from J, leaving 12 bases between them. The CDR3 loop spans 14 amino acids. The data were produced by immunoSEQ multiplex PCR, yet TCRdb's version contains in-frame clones alone and is incomplete. The repertoire has about 40,000 clones, about 94% of them found once; the top ten carry around 10%. The TCR comes from a donor aged 10-35 years with latent tuberculosis or without tuberculosis infection. Some clones in this sample may be carry-over from other donors' samples. The specimen was PBMCs. The V and J genes are TRBV6-5 and TRBJ2-7; maybe TRBD1 (5 bases). The CDR3 nucleotides are TGTGCCAGCAGGCACAGGACCCTCTCCTACGAGCAGTACTTC. Residues: CASRHRTLSYEQYF.